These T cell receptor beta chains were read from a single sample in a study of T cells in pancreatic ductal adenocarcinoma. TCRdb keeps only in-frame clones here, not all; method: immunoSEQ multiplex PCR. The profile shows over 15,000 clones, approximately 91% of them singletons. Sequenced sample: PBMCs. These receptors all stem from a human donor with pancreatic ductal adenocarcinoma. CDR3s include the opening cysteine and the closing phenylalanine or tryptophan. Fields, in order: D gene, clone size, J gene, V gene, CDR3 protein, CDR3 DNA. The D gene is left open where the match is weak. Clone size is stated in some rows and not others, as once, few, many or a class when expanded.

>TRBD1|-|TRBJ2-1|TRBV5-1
CASSLAGTGYINEQFF
TGCGCCAGCAGCTTGGCCGGGACAGGGTATATAAATGAGCAGTTCTTC
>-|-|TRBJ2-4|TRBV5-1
CASSFSGTKNIQYF
TGCGCCAGCAGCTTCTCAGGGACAAAAAACATTCAGTACTTC
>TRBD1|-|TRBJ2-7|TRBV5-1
CASSLGTGASYEQYF
TGCGCCAGCAGCTTGGGCACAGGGGCGTCCTACGAGCAGTACTTC
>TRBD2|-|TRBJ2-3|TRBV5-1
CASLGGGSTDTQYF
TGCGCCAGTCTCGGGGGGGGTAGCACAGATACGCAGTATTTT
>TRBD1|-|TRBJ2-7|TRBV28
CASSLGTGAHYEQYF
TGTGCCAGCAGTTTAGGGACAGGCGCCCACTACGAGCAGTACTTC
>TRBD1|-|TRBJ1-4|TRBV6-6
CASSGTAVNEKLFF
TGTGCCAGCAGTGGGACAGCTGTCAATGAAAAACTGTTTTTT
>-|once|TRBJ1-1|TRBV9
CASSPTGKGTEAFF
TGTGCCAGCAGCCCTACAGGGAAGGGCACTGAAGCTTTCTTT
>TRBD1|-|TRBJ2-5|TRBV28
CASSLQGAGTQYF
TGTGCCAGCAGTTTACAGGGGGCAGGGACCCAGTACTTC
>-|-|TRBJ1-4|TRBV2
CASSVPQAGLINEKLFF
TGTGCCAGCAGCGTGCCTCAAGCGGGACTGATTAATGAAAAACTGTTTTTT
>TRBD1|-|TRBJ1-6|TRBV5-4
CASSMRQGGYNSPLHF
TGTGCCAGCAGCATGAGACAGGGGGGGTATAATTCACCCCTCCACTTT
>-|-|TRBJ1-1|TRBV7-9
CASSSSGRYTEAFF
TGTGCCAGCAGCTCATCCGGCAGGTACACTGAAGCTTTCTTT
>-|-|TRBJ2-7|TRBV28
CASSSGQNSYEQYF
TGTGCCAGCAGTTCAGGACAGAACTCCTACGAGCAGTACTTC
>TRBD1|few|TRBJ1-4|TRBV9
CASSTYWGRGFEKLFF
TGTGCCAGCAGCACCTATTGGGGCAGGGGGTTTGAAAAACTGTTTTTT
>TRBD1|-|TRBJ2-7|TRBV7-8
CASSPYGQGNEQYF
TGTGCCAGCAGCCCTTACGGACAGGGGAACGAGCAGTACTTC
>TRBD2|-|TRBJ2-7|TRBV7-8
CASSISGGRRSSYEQYF
TGTGCCAGCAGCATTAGCGGGGGCCGCAGGAGCTCCTACGAGCAGTACTTC
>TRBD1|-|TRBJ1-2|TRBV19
CASIPTSGTGFDYGYTF
TGTGCCAGTATTCCGACCTCCGGGACAGGGTTCGACTATGGCTACACCTTC
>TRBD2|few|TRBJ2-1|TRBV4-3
CASSQGTSEYNEQFF
TGCGCCAGCAGCCAAGGGACTAGCGAGTACAATGAGCAGTTCTTC
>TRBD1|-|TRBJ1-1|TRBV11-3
CASSPSGGPVSDTEAFF
TGTGCCAGCAGCCCCTCAGGGGGGCCGGTCTCGGACACTGAAGCTTTCTTT
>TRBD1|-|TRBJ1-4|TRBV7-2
CASSSSRSGGEKLFF
TGTGCCAGCAGTTCCTCCCGCTCAGGGGGGGAAAAACTGTTTTTT
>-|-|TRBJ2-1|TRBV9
CASSGTPDGQSYNEQFF
TGTGCCAGCAGCGGGACTCCGGACGGGCAATCCTACAATGAGCAGTTCTTC
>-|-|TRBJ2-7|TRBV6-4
CASSDSTHYSVTSYEQYF
TGTGCCAGCAGTGACTCCACTCATTATTCCGTTACCTCCTACGAGCAGTACTTC
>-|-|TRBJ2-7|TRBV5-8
CASGLYEQYF
TGTGCCAGCGGACTCTACGAGCAGTACTTC
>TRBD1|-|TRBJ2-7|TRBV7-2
CASSLRGTGAHEQYF
TGTGCCAGCAGCTTACGGGGGACAGGGGCCCACGAGCAGTACTTC
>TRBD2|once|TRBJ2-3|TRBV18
CASSPPGLAGGRPDTQYF
TGTGCCAGCTCACCACCGGGACTAGCGGGGGGGCGGCCAGATACGCAGTATTTT
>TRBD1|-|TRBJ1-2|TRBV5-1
CASSLVVGDRGTANYGYTF
TGCGCCAGCAGCTTGGTGGTCGGGGACAGGGGCACAGCTAACTATGGCTACACCTTC
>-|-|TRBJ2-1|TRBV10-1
CARGGSSGVYEQFF
TGCGCCAGGGGCGGATCCTCAGGGGTCTATGAGCAGTTCTTC
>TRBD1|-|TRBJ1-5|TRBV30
CAWRKTGRHQPQHF
TGTGCCTGGAGGAAGACAGGGCGGCATCAGCCCCAGCATTTT
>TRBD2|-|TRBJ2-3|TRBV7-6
CASSLVGRGGTDTQYF
TGTGCCAGCAGCTTAGTTGGGCGGGGGGGCACAGATACGCAGTATTTT
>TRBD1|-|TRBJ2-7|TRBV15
CATSRDEVGTGGYEQYF
TGTGCCACCAGCAGAGATGAAGTGGGGACAGGGGGCTACGAGCAGTACTTC
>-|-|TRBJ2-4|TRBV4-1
CASSPGRGYGAKNIQYF
TGCGCCAGCAGCCCCGGACGGGGATACGGGGCCAAAAACATTCAGTACTTC
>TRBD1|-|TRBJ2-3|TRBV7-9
CASSLGQGGTDTQYF
TGTGCCAGCAGCTTAGGACAGGGGGGCACAGATACGCAGTATTTT
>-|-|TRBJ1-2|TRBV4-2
CASSPWTGGNILPPTGYTF
TGTGCCAGCAGCCCATGGACCGGGGGAAATATACTCCCCCCTACTGGCTACACCTTC
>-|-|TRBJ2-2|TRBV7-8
CASSPPMNANTGELFF
TGTGCCAGCAGCCCGCCTATGAACGCGAACACCGGGGAGCTGTTTTTT
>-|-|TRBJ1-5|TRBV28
CASSSTGGLGIQPQHF
TGTGCCAGCAGTTCAACCGGGGGGCTTGGGATTCAGCCCCAGCATTTT
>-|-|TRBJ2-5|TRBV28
CASNRGGEETQYF
TGTGCCAGCAATCGAGGGGGGGAGGAGACCCAGTACTTC
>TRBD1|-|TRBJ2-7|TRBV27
CASSLKDRIYYEQYF
TGTGCCAGCAGTTTAAAGGACAGGATTTACTACGAGCAGTACTTC
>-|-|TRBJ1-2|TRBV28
CASSAESVNYGSGYTF
TGTGCCAGCAGTGCCGAGAGTGTAAACTATGGGTCGGGCTACACCTTC
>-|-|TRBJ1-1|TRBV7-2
CATQGWGTTFMNTEAFF
TGTGCCACCCAAGGATGGGGGACAACCTTCATGAACACTGAAGCTTTCTTT
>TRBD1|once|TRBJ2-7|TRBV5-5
CASSLRAGGYEQYF
TGTGCCAGCAGCTTGCGCGCAGGGGGCTACGAGCAGTACTTC
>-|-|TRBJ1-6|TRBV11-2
CASSSERGTPLHF
TGTGCCAGCAGCTCCGAGCGAGGTACACCCCTCCACTTT
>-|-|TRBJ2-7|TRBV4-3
CRDYPYEQYF
TGCAGAGATTACCCCTACGAGCAGTACTTC
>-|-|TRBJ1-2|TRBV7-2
CASSLTIGEAYGYTF
TGTGCCAGCAGCTTAACGATAGGGGAGGCCTATGGCTACACCTTC
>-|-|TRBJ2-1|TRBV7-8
CASNFGTLIHEQFF
TGTGCCAGCAACTTCGGGACATTGATTCATGAGCAGTTCTTC
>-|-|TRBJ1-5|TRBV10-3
CATAAFEDQPQHF
TGTGCCACCGCCGCCTTCGAGGATCAGCCCCAGCATTTT
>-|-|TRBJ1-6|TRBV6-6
CASSYEEFNSPLHF
TGTGCCAGCAGTTACGAGGAGTTTAATTCACCCCTCCACTTT
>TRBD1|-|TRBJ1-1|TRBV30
CAWDKIDRDRSEAFF
TGTGCCTGGGATAAGATTGACAGGGACCGGTCTGAAGCTTTCTTT
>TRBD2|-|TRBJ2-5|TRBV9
CASSVGDSGGLPTETQYF
TGTGCCAGCAGCGTAGGCGATAGCGGGGGGCTCCCCACAGAGACCCAGTACTTC
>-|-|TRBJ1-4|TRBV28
CASSPLLATNEKLFF
TGTGCCAGCAGCCCGTTACTCGCAACTAATGAAAAACTGTTTTTT
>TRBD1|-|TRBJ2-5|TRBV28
CATATGIGETQYF
TGTGCCACCGCGACAGGGATCGGAGAGACCCAGTACTTC
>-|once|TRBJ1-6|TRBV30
CAWKDSYSPLHF
TGTGCCTGGAAGGACAGCTATTCACCCCTCCACTTT